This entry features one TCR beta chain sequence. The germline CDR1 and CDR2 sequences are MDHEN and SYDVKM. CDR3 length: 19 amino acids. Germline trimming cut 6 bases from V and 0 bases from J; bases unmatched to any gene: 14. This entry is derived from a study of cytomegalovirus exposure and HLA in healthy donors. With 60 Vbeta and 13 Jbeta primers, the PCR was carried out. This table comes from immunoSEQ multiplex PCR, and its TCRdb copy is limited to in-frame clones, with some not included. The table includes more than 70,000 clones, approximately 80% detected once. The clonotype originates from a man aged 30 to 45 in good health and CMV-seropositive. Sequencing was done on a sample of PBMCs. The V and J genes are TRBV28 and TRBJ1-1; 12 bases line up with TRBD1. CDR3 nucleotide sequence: TGTGCCAGCAGACCTCGTGGGGACAGGGGGCGGAATTTGAACACTGAAGCTTTCTTT. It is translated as CASRPRGDRGRNLNTEAFF.